This record covers a single TCR beta chain. The data were taken from a study of blood T cell repertoires in COVID-19. Study context: Sites across the United States, Italy and Spain contributed samples from acute and convalescent COVID-19. The cDNA or gDNA used as material had been derived from T cells, B-cell-depleted T cells, or PBMCs.

This CDR3 contains 18 residues. Germline V gene lookup returns CDR1 LNHDA and CDR2 SQIVND (reference sequence). The trim removed 5 bases at V and 0 bases at J, leaving 11 bases unmatched. Original data processing: Reference gene primer amplification gave nucleated cell count estimates. Only in-frame clones appear in the TCRdb table, and some are missing; sequencing was by immunoSEQ multiplex PCR. The DNA was the basis for D and trimming; V, J and clone size are from that table. Seen here are 70,000 to 90,000 clones, about 76% observed once, and the top ten hold approximately 24%. The origin of this receptor is a human donor in a cohort sampled during active COVID-19. The material sequenced was peripheral blood. The J gene is TRBJ1-5, the V gene TRBV19, with TRBD1 matching 9 bases. CDR3 nucleotides: TGTGCCAGTAGTTCAAGGGGACAGGGAATCGGTAGCAATCAGCCCCAGCATTTT. The encoded protein is CASSSRGQGIGSNQPQHF.